These 21 T cell receptor beta chains were all obtained from the same sample, sequenced in a study of shared T cell receptors in the human thymus. The table came from immunoSEQ multiplex PCR; TCRdb's copy has only in-frame clones and leaves some out. The repertoire has under 700,000 clones, approximately 78% of them found once; the top ten carry roughly 0.013%. These data were also filed under a second study, of human thymus T cells.

Specimen: thymocytes. These receptors originate from a boy younger than two with a congenital heart defect.

The V call is TRBV7-8, the J call TRBJ2-2; D perhaps matches TRBD2 (5 bases). With 5 bases removed from V and 1 base from J, the gap between germline ends came to 8 bases. The CDR3 has 14 residues. CDR1 SGHVS and CDR2 FQNEAQ come from the germline V gene. The DNA for the CDR3 is TGTGCCAGCAGCCGAGGACTGAACACCGGGGAGCTGTTTTTT. This encodes CASSRGLNTGELFF.

This clone came up a few times. The chain couples TRBV28 to TRBJ2-1; possibly TRBD1 for D (6 bases). CDR3 size: 16 residues. The germline V gene has CDR1 MDHEN and CDR2 SYDVKM. The germline V and J ends were trimmed by 6 bases and 2 bases, with 17 bases remaining between them. The CDR3, as DNA: TGTGCCAGCAGCCAAGACGGGACAAACCCCTACAATGAGCAGTTCTTC. Amino acids: CASSQDGTNPYNEQFF.

This clone has just one count. V usage is TRBV29-1 and J usage is TRBJ2-7, with 8 nucleotides matching TRBD2. This CDR3 contains 13 residues. Germline V gives CDR1 SQVTM, CDR2 ANQGSEA. V lost 6 bases and J lost 0; bases outside the gene matches: 4. The chain's CDR3 is CSVLSGTSYEQYF. The DNA for the CDR3 is TGCAGCGTCCTTAGCGGGACCTCCTACGAGCAGTACTTC.

The V and J genes are TRBV11-3 and TRBJ1-1, with D perhaps TRBD1 (6 bases). The V end was cut by 4 bases, the J end by 6 bases, with 15 bases between. CDR3 length equals 14 residues. Looked up from germline, CDR1 is SGHNT and CDR2 is YENEEA. The CDR3, as DNA: TGTGCCAGCAGCTGCACAGGGAGGGGGGCTGAAGCTTTCTTT. Protein product: CASSCTGRGAEAFF.

The chain combines TRBV7-2 with TRBJ2-3; possibly TRBD2 for D (6 bases). V was clipped by 1 base and J by 5 bases, with 16 bases between them. The CDR3 runs to 16 residues. Looked up from germline, CDR1 is SGHTA and CDR2 is FQGNSA. The CDR3: CASSLEEGDLRDTQYF. The CDR3 DNA reads TGTGCCAGCAGCTTAGAGGAGGGAGACCTACGAGATACGCAGTATTTT.

The J gene is TRBJ2-7, the V gene TRBV5-6; a possible D gene is TRBD2 (5 bases). The CDR3 totals 19 residues. The V and J ends lost 0 bases and 6 bases respectively, with 28 bases between them. Germline CDR1 and CDR2: SGHDT and YYEEEE. Here the CDR3 DNA reads TGTGCCAGCAGCTTGGCCGATGTAGGGCATCACCCTACCCGGGGCGAGCAGTACTTC. Its protein is CASSLADVGHHPTRGEQYF.

Comments on this clone: The identical CDR3 is also encoded by other nucleotide sequences in the sample. This chain joins TRBV28 and TRBJ2-7; a weak D match, TRBD2 (5 bases). CDR1 MDHEN and CDR2 SYDVKM come from the germline V gene. This CDR3 region has 14 residues. Between the trimmed V and J ends, which lost 2 bases and 1 base, there was a span of 9 bases. CDR3 in DNA: TGTGCCAGCAGTTTACGCGAGGGTTCCTACGAGCAGTACTTC. It yields the protein CASSLREGSYEQYF.

The chain is built from TRBV20-1 and TRBJ1-4, with D unresolved. Germline-derived CDR1 and CDR2 are DFQATT and SNEGSKA (reference sequence). The CDR3 runs 11 residues. Trimming cost V 5 bases and J 8 bases, with 9 bases left between them. CDR3: CSAQVLEKLFF. CDR3 nucleotide sequence: TGCAGTGCTCAGGTATTGGAAAAACTGTTTTTT.

The V call is TRBV11-3, the J call TRBJ1-2, with 7 bases matching TRBD1. The V gene's germline CDR1 is SGHNT and CDR2 YENEEA. V shed 6 bases and J 5 bases; nucleotides not matched to a gene: 6. The CDR3 spans 13 residues. This CDR3 reads CASRRDSRYGYTF. DNA of the CDR3: TGTGCCAGCAGGCGGGACAGTCGATATGGCTACACCTTC.

The rearrangement links TRBV10-1 to TRBJ2-3, with a possible D match to TRBD2 (5 bases). CDR3 length: 11 amino acids. Looked up from germline, CDR1 is WNHNN and CDR2 is SYGVQD (reference sequence). Trimming cost V 8 bases and J 7 bases, with 10 bases left between them. CDR3 sequence: CASGPGNTQYF. CDR3 sequence (DNA): TGCGCCAGCGGTCCGGGAAATACGCAGTATTTT.

This chain links TRBV7-9 with TRBJ1-3, with a tentative D call TRBD1 (6 bases). The length of the CDR3 is 15 residues. Trimming removed 1 base at V and 5 bases at J, with 12 bases between. From germline, CDR1 is SEHNR and CDR2 FQNEAQ (reference sequence). The CDR3 reads CASSLEGQGRNTIYF. For the CDR3, the DNA is TGTGCCAGCAGCTTAGAAGGCCAGGGGAGAAACACCATATATTTT. Supplemented by reference TRBV7-9 and TRBJ1-3, the full variable domain reads DTGVSQNPRHKITKRGQNVTFRCDPISEHNRLYWYRQTLGQGPEFLTYFQNEAQLEKSRLLSDRFSAERPKGSFSTLEIQRTEQGDSAMYLCASSLEGQGRNTIYFGEGSWLTVV.

The V call is TRBV4-1, the J call TRBJ2-7, with TRBD1 matching 7 bases. The CDR3 spans 18 residues. The trim removed 0 bases at V and 4 bases at J, leaving 15 bases unmatched. Germline CDR1 reads MGHRA; CDR2 reads YSYEKL. CDR3 in DNA: TGCGCCAGCAGCCAAGATAAGTCGGGACAGCATCCCCAATACGAGCAGTACTTC. This translates into CASSQDKSGQHPQYEQYF.

This clone was detected only a few times. CDR3 nucleotide sequence: TGTGCCAGCAGCCAAGATCTGCAGGGGGCGCGAAACATTCAGTACTTC. Translating gives CASSQDLQGARNIQYF. The genes are TRBV4-2 and TRBJ2-4, with 8 positions matching TRBD1. The V segment lost 0 bases and the J segment 6 bases; nucleotides outside the gene matches: 7. The germline CDR1 and CDR2 sequences are LGHNA and YNFKEQ. The CDR3 has 16 residues.

This clone was counted a few times. The rearrangement uses TRBV11-3 and TRBJ2-7; D might be TRBD2 (6 bases). Germline CDR1 reads SGHNT; CDR2 reads YENEEA. The CDR3 runs 17 residues. Trimming shortened V by 4 bases and J by 4 bases, and 23 bases separated the two germline ends. The CDR3 region is CASSSGLTSHHSYEQYF. In DNA form, the CDR3 reads TGTGCCAGCAGCTCGGGTCTTACTAGCCACCACTCTTACGAGCAGTACTTC.

This clone was detected once. The V gene is TRBV19, the J gene TRBJ2-7; D might be TRBD2 (6 bases). The germline V and J ends were trimmed by 0 bases and 0 bases, with 12 bases remaining between them. This CDR3 has 16 amino acids. Germline lookup yields CDR1 LNHDA and CDR2 SQIVND (reference sequence). The CDR3 nucleotides read TGTGCCAGTAGTATAGATCGGACTATCTACTCCTACGAGCAGTACTTC. Residues: CASSIDRTIYSYEQYF.

V gene TRBV9 combines with J gene TRBJ2-1; weak D call: TRBD2 (5 bases). V lost 6 bases and J lost 0, with 10 bases in between. The V gene's germline CDR1 is SGDLS and CDR2 YYNGEE. The CDR3 is 14 residues long. The CDR3 DNA is TGTGCCAGCAAGGCGGGCAGCTCCTACAATGAGCAGTTCTTC. This gives the protein CASKAGSSYNEQFF.

This chain links TRBV4-1 with TRBJ1-1; 9 bases fit TRBD1. Germline CDR1 reads MGHRA; CDR2 reads YSYEKL. CDR3 length: 19 amino acids. J gave up 3 bases and V 0 bases, and 14 bases lay outside the gene matches. This CDR3 is CASSQDSLQGAVEDTEAFF. Written as DNA, the CDR3 is TGCGCCAGCAGCCAAGATTCCCTACAGGGGGCGGTGGAGGACACTGAAGCTTTCTTT.

The V and J genes are TRBV27 and TRBJ2-7, with 10 nucleotides matching TRBD2. Looked up from germline, CDR1 is MNHEY and CDR2 is SMNVEV (reference sequence). The V segment lost 2 bases and the J segment 4 bases; nucleotides outside the gene matches: 8. The CDR3 contains 16 residues. CDR3 sequence reads: CASSLSLAGEQYEQYF. CDR3 nucleotide sequence: TGTGCCAGCAGTTTAAGTCTAGCGGGAGAGCAGTACGAGCAGTACTTC.

V and J are TRBV11-2 and TRBJ2-7, with D perhaps TRBD1 (6 bases). The length of the CDR3 is 15 residues. Germline V lookup: CDR1 SGHAT, CDR2 FQNNGV. The germline V and J ends were trimmed by 5 bases and 1 base, with 15 bases remaining between them. This CDR3 reads CASSRGAGESYEQYF. The CDR3 DNA follows: TGTGCCAGCAGCCGTGGGGCAGGGGAATCCTACGAGCAGTACTTC.

This chain uses TRBV7-9 with TRBJ2-1; 10 positions match TRBD2. Trimming removed 1 base from V and 8 bases from J; junction bases left unmatched: 14. Germline lookup yields CDR1 SEHNR and CDR2 FQNEAQ (reference sequence). The length of the CDR3 is 18 residues. The CDR3 here is CASSLVRKAGGPGHEQFF. CDR3 DNA: TGTGCCAGCAGCTTAGTGAGAAAAGCGGGAGGGCCGGGCCATGAGCAGTTCTTC.

The V call is TRBV6-1, the J call TRBJ2-7; 7 bases are a match to TRBD2. Looked up from germline, CDR1 is MNHNS and CDR2 is SASEGT. This CDR3 contains 14 residues. V was pared by 6 bases and J by 2 bases, with 7 bases of the junction left unmatched. This chain's CDR3 is CASSGTGGAYEQYF. CDR3 nucleotide sequence: TGTGCCAGCAGCGGCACGGGAGGAGCCTACGAGCAGTACTTC.